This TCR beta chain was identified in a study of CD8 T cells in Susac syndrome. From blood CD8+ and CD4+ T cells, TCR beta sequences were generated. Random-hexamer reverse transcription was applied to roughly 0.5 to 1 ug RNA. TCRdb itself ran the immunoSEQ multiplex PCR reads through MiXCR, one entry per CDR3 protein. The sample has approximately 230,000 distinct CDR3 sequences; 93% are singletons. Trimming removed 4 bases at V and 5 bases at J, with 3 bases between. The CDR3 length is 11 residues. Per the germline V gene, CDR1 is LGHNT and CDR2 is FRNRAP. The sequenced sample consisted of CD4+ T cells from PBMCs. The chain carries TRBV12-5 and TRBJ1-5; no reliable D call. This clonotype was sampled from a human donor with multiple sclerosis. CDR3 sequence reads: CASGSDQPQHF. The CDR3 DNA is TGTGCTAGTGGTTCGGATCAGCCCCAGCATTTT.